Detailed here is one T cell receptor beta chain. Its antigen has not been determined. Per-base quality was not reported, and no clone a single base away is much larger than it. TCRbeta CDR3 regions were amplified from genomic DNA using the immunoSEQ Assay, a bias-controlled multiplex PCR. The original methods were these. The number of nucleated cells in each sample was estimated from the amplification of reference gene primers within the assay. Sequence reads were collapsed and filtered to measure the absolute abundance of every unique TCRbeta CDR3 rearrangement. For each sample, productive Simpson clonality was calculated by taking the square root of Simpson's diversity index across productive rearrangements. In its TCRdb copy, this immuneACCESS table keeps in-frame sequences only and misses some clones. Where compared with another copy, unresolved V genes explain less than half of these, and the others have no known cause. The V and J calls and clone size were taken over from that table, and D and trimming were inferred from the DNA. Recorded for this sample are over 120,000 clones; roughly 81% of them occurred a single time. The ten largest clones add up to 2.6% of the sample.

The data stem from a study of blood T cell repertoires in COVID-19 (dated by TCRdb to between 2020 and 2021). Regarding the study in general: The collaborator samples originated in the United States, Italy and Spain and spanned the acute and convalescent phases of COVID-19. The samples were drawn from the first 160 participants of the ongoing ImmuneRACE study and from 950 to 1,500 subjects provided by 6 global collaborators. A de-identified subject ID, COVID-19 status, age in years and sex were almost always included in the sample metadata. The material from the prospective study consisted of cDNA or gDNA derived from T cells, B-cell-depleted T cells, or PBMCs. Where available, HLA class I and class II types were taken from metadata supplied by the sample provider and were not determined by assay-based typing. Subjects who had been exposed to COVID-19, were actively infected with it, or had recovered from it provided the deeply sampled blood TCRbeta repertoires that made up the dataset. A freely available public database, intended as a resource for researchers studying the immune response to SARS-CoV-2, is where the repertoires were released.

Whole blood was collected in K2EDTA tubes by collaborating institutions according to the institutions' own protocols. For TCRbeta analysis, collaborators shipped samples as frozen whole blood, isolated PBMCs, or DNA extracted from either of those sample types. The investigation overall reported the following: The quantity of clinical and demographic metadata differed by source and by participant and was supplied without curation.

The clonotype originates from a human donor with acute or convalescent COVID-19. The donor label of this sample is uncertain. Input material: peripheral blood.

The CDR3 protein sequence reads: CAISELSRADRSPLHF. The nucleotides are TGTGCCATCAGTGAGTTATCCAGGGCAGATCGTTCACCCCTCCACTTT. Recombination joined TRBV10-3 with TRBJ1-6, and TRBD1 may be the D gene, going by 5 matching bases. There are 16 amino acids in the CDR3, from cysteine to phenylalanine inclusive. CDR3 DNA is the only sequence kept; it has 48 bases, read in frame from the first base. The CDR1 and CDR2 encoded by the germline V gene are ENHRY and SYGVKD. The trim is 1 base for V and 9 bases for J, with a gap of 16 bases between the germline ends.